The 25 T cell receptor beta chains presented below share a single source sample, sequenced in a study of T cells in Graves' hyperthyroidism and ophthalmopathy. From RNA transcripts, TCR beta CDR3 regions were amplified. First-round RT-PCR targeting the TCR CDR3 was performed with the HTBI primer set. TCRdb fed the multiplex PCR reads into MiXCR, producing one record per CDR3 protein. This table has more than 650,000 distinct CDR3 sequences, around 15% appearing once. The sample comprised blood. The receptors here all came from a woman under 30 with Graves' hyperthyroidism.

The genes are TRBV6-1 and TRBJ1-2; 8 bases line up with TRBD1. With V trimmed by 0 bases and J by 7 bases, 13 bases remained unmatched. Germline CDR1 and CDR2: MNHNS and SASEGT. This CDR3 is built from 17 residues. The CDR3 DNA follows: TGTGCCAGCAGTGAAGCCGGGGGGACAGGCAAGATTGTTGGCTACACCTTC. This translates into CASSEAGGTGKIVGYTF.

The sample holds many counts of this clonotype. The chain couples TRBV4-3 to TRBJ2-1, with unresolved D. CDR3 length: 16 residues. Germline V gene data show CDR1 as LGHNA and CDR2 as YSLEER. Trimming removed 0 bases at V and 1 base at J, with 10 bases between. The chain's CDR3 is CASSQDRIRSYNEQFF. For the CDR3, the DNA is TGCGCCAGCAGCCAAGATCGTATTCGATCCTACAATGAGCAGTTCTTC.

This clonotype was seen ten or more times. The chain has TRBV27 and TRBJ2-2; 9 bases fit TRBD2. From germline, CDR1 is MNHEY and CDR2 SMNVEV (reference sequence). J was trimmed by 6 bases and V by 5 bases; bases with no gene match: 7. This CDR3 is built from 15 residues. CDR3 in amino acids: CASSTPGLAPGELFF. Here the CDR3 DNA reads TGTGCCAGCAGTACGCCGGGACTAGCCCCCGGGGAGCTGTTTTTT.

This clonotype was counted at least ten times. The rearrangement joins TRBV24-1 to TRBJ1-2, with 7 bases fitting TRBD1. CDR3 length: 15 amino acids. J was trimmed by 8 bases and V by 3 bases; bases with no gene match: 11. The germline gives CDR1 KGHDR, CDR2 SFDVKD. Here the CDR3 DNA reads TGTGCCACCAGTGATCCGACGACAGGGAACCGCGGCTACACCTTC. It specifies CATSDPTTGNRGYTF.

This clonotype was seen ten or more times. V and J are TRBV6-2 or TRBV6-3 and TRBJ2-5; 10 positions match TRBD2. Germline V gene sequence: CDR1 MNHEY, CDR2 SVGEGT. Germline trimming cut 7 bases from V and 2 bases from J; bases unmatched to any gene: 10. This CDR3 has 16 amino acids. DNA for the CDR3: TGTGCCAGCACCCATAGGTCTAGCGGGAGTCAAGAGACCCAGTACTTC. It specifies CASTHRSSGSQETQYF.

This clonotype was seen repeatedly, ten times or more. The chain links TRBV20-1 to TRBJ2-3, with 8 bases fitting TRBD2. This CDR3 comprises 15 residues. Germline assignment: CDR1 DFQATT and CDR2 SNEGSKA (reference sequence). V gave up 3 bases and J gave up 2 bases; unmatched junction bases: 7. CDR3 nucleotide sequence: TGCAGTGCTAGCCCCGTAGCGGGGCCCACAGATACGCAGTATTTT. It encodes CSASPVAGPTDTQYF.

The table lists this clonotype with many counts. This rearrangement joins TRBV28 to TRBJ1-2, with D possibly matching TRBD1 (5 bases). The CDR3 is 12 residues long. Trimming cost V 7 bases and J 8 bases, with 14 bases left between them. The V gene's germline CDR1 is MDHEN and CDR2 SYDVKM. The CDR3 loop reads CASTGGTRGYTF. For the CDR3, the DNA is TGTGCCAGCACGGGGGGGACGAGAGGCTACACCTTC.

This clonotype appeared a few times. One end of the junction fails to match germline, which may point to a read error. The chain joins TRBV5-1 to TRBJ2-1; the D is unclear. This CDR3 is 15 amino acids long. Germline V gene sequence: CDR1 SGHRS, CDR2 YFSETQ. CDR3 amino acids: CASSLVQSSCNEQFF. The CDR3 DNA is TGCGCCAGCAGCTTGGTCCAGAGCTCCTGCAATGAGCAGTTCTTC.

This clonotype was seen many times. The chain is built from TRBV3-1 and TRBJ1-1; D is ambiguous. Germline assignment: CDR1 LGHDT and CDR2 YNNKEL (reference sequence). Trimming removed 2 bases from V and 11 bases from J, with 12 bases in between. The CDR3 extends over 12 amino acids. CDR3 loop: CASSQNHQEAFF. The CDR3 region has the DNA TGTGCCAGCAGCCAAAACCACCAGGAGGCTTTCTTT.

This clonotype was observed a few times. The genes are TRBV24-1 and TRBJ2-2; no clear D gene. The CDR3 covers 14 residues. Trimming removed 9 bases from V and 5 bases from J, with 15 bases in between. The germline CDR1 and CDR2 sequences are KGHDR and SFDVKD. CDR3 coding DNA: TGTGCCACCGCGATTCGAGTGAAAACCGGGGAGCTGTTTTTT. Residues: CATAIRVKTGELFF.

This clonotype has ten or more counts. The V gene is TRBV15, the J gene TRBJ1-6; 7 positions agree with TRBD1. Germline V gene lookup returns CDR1 LNHNV and CDR2 YYDKDF (reference sequence). The CDR3 totals 15 residues. V dropped 5 bases and J dropped 5; count of bases not matched to a gene: 6. CDR3 sequence: CATSPDRDDNSPLHF. For the CDR3, the DNA is TGTGCCACCAGCCCCGACAGGGACGATAATTCACCCCTCCACTTT.

This clonotype has only a few counts. A much larger clone differs by one base, so this may be a read error. This chain uses TRBV20-1 with TRBJ2-1; 7 bases align to TRBD2. Germline V gene data show CDR1 as DFQATT and CDR2 as SNEGSKA (reference sequence). V was clipped by 3 bases and J by 0 bases; unmatched bases: 8. The CDR3 has 16 residues. CDR3 loop: CSARRLAEGSYNEQFF. CDR3 coding DNA: TGCAGTGCTAGGAGGCTAGCGGAGGGCTCCTACAATGAGCAGTTCTTC.

This clonotype occurred many times. The rearrangement joins TRBV12-3 or TRBV12-4 to TRBJ2-4; D is undetermined. V lost 4 bases, J lost 8 bases, and 12 bases lay in between. The CDR3 totals 13 residues. In DNA form, the CDR3 reads TGTGCCAGCAGTTCTCCCGTTGTGGACATTCAGTACTTC. Translation: CASSSPVVDIQYF.

The V and J genes are TRBV4-1 and TRBJ2-5; D not certain. Trimming removed 1 base from V and 4 bases from J, with 7 bases in between. Germline V gene sequence: CDR1 MGHRA, CDR2 YSYEKL. The CDR3 sequence is 13 residues long. CDR3: CASSQGDGETQYF. CDR3 DNA: TGCGCCAGCAGCCAAGGAGACGGAGAGACCCAGTACTTC.

The chain has TRBV4-1 and TRBJ2-1; possible D gene TRBD2, 6 bases. Between the trimmed V and J ends, which lost 3 bases and 2 bases, there was a span of 17 bases. The CDR3 is 17 amino acids. CDR1 and CDR2 from the germline V gene are MGHRA and YSYEKL. The CDR3 reads CASSQISGITTYNEQFF. The CDR3, as DNA: TGCGCCAGCAGCCAGATTAGCGGTATAACCACCTACAATGAGCAGTTCTTC.

This clonotype was detected ten times or more. The chain has TRBV7-4 and TRBJ2-7, with no clear D. The germline V gene has CDR1 SGHVT and CDR2 SQSDAQ. V lost 1 base and J 0 bases, leaving 13 bases between the germline ends. The CDR3 extends over 16 amino acids. CDR3 bases: TGTGCCAGCAGCTTAGTTCCGCCCGAAGTCTCCTACGAGCAGTACTTC. This gives the protein CASSLVPPEVSYEQYF.

This clonotype was detected ten times or more. The chain is built from TRBV28 and TRBJ2-3, with TRBD2 identical over 8 bases. The CDR3 sequence is 15 residues long. Germline values: CDR1 MDHEN, CDR2 SYDVKM. V was clipped by 8 bases and J by 4 bases; unmatched bases: 11. In nucleotides, the CDR3 is TGTGCCAGCGGGGAAGCGGGAGTACGCGCAGATACGCAGTATTTT. Protein sequence: CASGEAGVRADTQYF.

This clonotype was observed many times. The rearrangement joins TRBV30 to TRBJ1-1; TRBD1 is a possible D gene (5 bases). Trimming cost V 0 bases and J 8 bases, with 7 bases left between them. The CDR3 is made up of 11 amino acids. Germline V CDR1 and CDR2: GTSNPN, SVGIG (reference sequence). CDR3 protein: CAWSVQDEAFF. The CDR3 nucleotides are TGTGCCTGGAGTGTACAGGACGAAGCTTTCTTT.

This rearrangement joins TRBV5-1 to TRBJ2-2, with TRBD2 matching 8 bases. This CDR3 comprises 14 residues. Germline CDR1 SGHRS, CDR2 YFSETQ. V gave up 5 bases and J gave up 6 bases; unmatched junction bases: 6. Here the CDR3 reads CASSPSGSAGELFF. As DNA, the CDR3 is TGCGCCAGCAGTCCGAGCGGGAGTGCCGGGGAGCTGTTTTTT.

This clonotype was counted ten times or more. This chain connects TRBV2 to TRBJ2-7; no reliable D call. With 2 bases removed from V and 0 bases from J, the gap between germline ends came to 17 bases. The CDR3 sequence is 17 residues long. The germline CDR1 and CDR2 sequences are SNHLY and FYNNEI. The CDR3 DNA sequence: TGTGCCAGCAGTGAATACGGGCTGGGCTGGAGCTCCTACGAGCAGTACTTC. Its translation is CASSEYGLGWSSYEQYF.

This clonotype was seen at least ten times. The chain joins TRBV28 to TRBJ2-7, with D tentatively TRBD1 (5 bases). The V gene lost 6 bases and the J gene lost 0 bases, with 9 bases spanning the gap. The CDR3 consists of 13 residues. CDR1 and CDR2 (germline): MDHEN, SYDVKM. CDR3 sequence (DNA): TGTGCCAGCAGGGGTAGGGGCTCCTACGAGCAGTACTTC. It specifies CASRGRGSYEQYF.

The chain has TRBV28 and TRBJ1-1; TRBD1 matches at 7 bases. From germline, CDR1 is MDHEN and CDR2 SYDVKM. After removal of 5 bases from V and 5 bases from J, the junction contained 11 bases not matched to a gene. The CDR3 is 15 amino acids. This CDR3 is CASSTRYTGDTEAFF. The CDR3 DNA is TGTGCCAGCAGTACCCGATATACAGGGGATACTGAAGCTTTCTTT.

The chain couples TRBV10-3 to TRBJ1-6, with D possibly TRBD1 on 5 matching bases. Germline values: CDR1 ENHRY, CDR2 SYGVKD. V gave up 3 bases and J gave up 6 bases, with 12 bases separating them. This CDR3 is built from 15 residues. The CDR3 DNA sequence: TGTGCCATCAGTGATGGTGGGGGTACTAATTCACCCCTCCACTTT. Its protein is CAISDGGGTNSPLHF.

The CDR3 DNA sequence: TGTGCCAGCAGCCCAGGGTCAGAGTACGAGCAGTACTTC. It is translated as CASSPGSEYEQYF. This chain links TRBV3-1 with TRBJ2-7, with D possibly being TRBD1 (5 bases). The V gene's germline CDR1 is LGHDT and CDR2 YNNKEL (reference sequence). The CDR3 contains 13 residues. The V and J ends lost 4 bases and 4 bases respectively, with 11 bases between them.

About this clonotype: The conserved final phenylalanine or tryptophan is absent from the CDR3, which likely points to a read error. This chain connects TRBV11-2 to TRBJ2-4, with a tentative D call TRBD2 (6 bases). In germline, CDR1 is SGHAT, CDR2 FQNNGV. CDR3 length: 17 amino acids. The ends were cut back, 0 bases at V and 1 base at J, with 13 bases in the middle. In DNA, the CDR3 is TGTGCCAGCAGCTTAGAGGCGGGATCCCGGGCCAAAAACATTCAGTACGTC. Translated: CASSLEAGSRAKNIQYV.